The clone carrying this T cell receptor (beta chain) was seen a handful of times. Its antigen remains unknown. TCR beta libraries were made by quantitative 5'-RACE with molecular barcodes. MiXCR, applied by TCRdb to the 5' RACE reads, yields one record per CDR3 protein. Among roughly 440,000 distinct CDR3 sequences listed, 17% were seen once. The sample is drawn from a study of CD8 T cells in ankylosing spondylitis. Whole-study results and caveats: Eight or nine highly homologous variants made up a TCR beta motif that seemed to typify ankylosing spondylitis blood. Reactive arthritis synovial fluid and blood were previously reported to contain some motif variants. Disease-linked clones bore a CD8+ phenotype and were relatively rare in peripheral blood. Reportedly, disease-linked clones are significantly enriched in ankylosing spondylitis patients' matched synovial fluid.

The germline CDR1 and CDR2 sequences are MNHEY and SVGAGI. The length of the CDR3 is 13 residues. The ends were cut back, 3 bases at V and 8 bases at J, with 13 bases in the middle. The sequenced material came from blood, either unsorted or a sorted T cell fraction (not recorded which). The chain joins TRBV6-5 to TRBJ1-2; weak D call: TRBD1 (5 bases). The sequence came from a male donor with ankylosing spondylitis. The CDR3 region has the DNA TGTGCCAGCAGTTATGACAGCCGGCAGGGCTACACCTTC. Amino acid sequence: CASSYDSRQGYTF.